These T cell receptor beta chains were read from a single sample in a study of T cells expressing NK-cell markers. TCRdb reprocessed the 5' RACE reads and reports one entry per CDR3 protein, with no DNA. Its listing shows a few hundred thousand distinct CDR3 sequences. What was sequenced was blood T cells: a sorted CD56 or NKG2C T cell subset, CD4+ or CD8+ T cells, or bulk PBMC T cells (not recorded which). These receptors all come from a man younger than 30 in good health. Both conserved end residues are part of each CDR3.

V gene,J gene,CDR3 protein
TRBV4-2,TRBJ2-3,CASSQGDSRTDTQYF
TRBV6-1,TRBJ1-5,CASSDRDRASSPQHF
TRBV7-2,TRBJ2-1,CASIPRVPPGDEQFF
TRBV20-1,TRBJ2-5,CSARDPYGTGRLETQYF
TRBV20-1,TRBJ2-1,CSASGRAGDGEQFF
TRBV1,TRBJ2-2,CTSSQVLTSGRDNTGELFF
TRBV5-8,TRBJ2-3,CASSLKGGGSTDTQYF
TRBV19,TRBJ2-5,CASRLQGAPQETQYF
TRBV5-1,TRBJ2-7,CASSLYDRVRGEQYF
TRBV9,TRBJ1-2,CASSGGSAGYTF
TRBV18,TRBJ2-1,CASSPSIAGLYNEQFF
TRBV4-3,TRBJ2-7,CASSQGTVAPYEQYF
TRBV7-2,TRBJ2-7,CASSSRLTTYEQYF
TRBV5-6,TRBJ1-1,CASSRIGSLEIVTEAFF
TRBV20-1,TRBJ2-3,CSARGTGHSTDTQYF
TRBV20-1,TRBJ2-1,CSARDATSYEQFF
TRBV6-1,TRBJ2-3,CASRGASSTDTQYF
TRBV5-4,TRBJ2-5,CASSFARGTGPGETQYF
TRBV3-1,TRBJ1-1,CASSQDPGSGLNTEAFF
TRBV25-1,TRBJ1-4,CASTPGGTSEKLFF
TRBV7-3,TRBJ2-2,CASSPTGRGELFF
TRBV3-1,TRBJ2-1,CASSQGASFGEQFF
TRBV5-6,TRBJ1-1,CASLRQDTEAFF
TRBV29-1,TRBJ2-3,CSASTGSSTDTQYF
TRBV6-5,TRBJ2-2,CASSYLTAAGELFF
TRBV20-1,TRBJ2-3,CSARDALAETDTQYF
TRBV6-5,TRBJ2-1,CASSYWRDADEQFF
TRBV4-2,TRBJ2-3,CASSQAHSGTDTQYF
TRBV5-1,TRBJ2-5,CASSQQGSETQYF
TRBV27,TRBJ2-2,CASNYAGELFF
TRBV3-1,TRBJ2-5,CASSPAGQKAETQYF
TRBV9,TRBJ2-2,CASSVGDGELFF
TRBV12-3/TRBV12-4,TRBJ1-5,CASRSQGSNQPQHF
TRBV20-1,TRBJ2-7,CSARDSVKRDLYEQYF
TRBV5-1,TRBJ2-7,CASSLTGVGYEQYF
TRBV10-3,TRBJ2-1,CAISLSGRVSNEQFF
TRBV3-1,TRBJ2-5,CASSDRNRGYQETQYF
TRBV12-3/TRBV12-4,TRBJ2-3,CASSTRGTLRDTQYF
TRBV12-3/TRBV12-4,TRBJ2-1,CASRPVLGEQFF
TRBV12-3/TRBV12-4,TRBJ2-1,CASRGTGGSGEQFF
TRBV20-1,TRBJ1-1,CSASGSAEAFF
TRBV18,TRBJ2-7,CASSPLPSGTYEQYF
TRBV7-6,TRBJ1-5,CASSLGTGLNQPQHF
TRBV12-3/TRBV12-4,TRBJ1-1,CASRGGNEAFF
TRBV4-2,TRBJ2-1,CASSPPGTAYNEQFF
TRBV4-2,TRBJ1-4,CASSGPTNEKLFF
TRBV23-1,TRBJ2-3,CASSPKAGFSTDTQYF
TRBV7-2,TRBJ2-3,CASRRLAVTDTQYF
TRBV12-3/TRBV12-4,TRBJ1-5,CASSRDRNQPQHF
TRBV7-2,TRBJ2-1,CASSGQVSSYNEQFF
TRBV6-1,TRBJ2-2,CASTDGRPGELFF
TRBV11-2,TRBJ2-3,CASSFSFGSTQYF
TRBV27,TRBJ2-7,CASRDSSSYEQYF
TRBV12-3/TRBV12-4,TRBJ1-5,CASSLRASDQPQHF
TRBV7-2,TRBJ2-3,CASSLVGDTQYF
TRBV6-5,TRBJ2-3,CASSLYISSSTDTQYF
TRBV6-5,TRBJ2-3,CASSYGNRGHTDTQYF
TRBV12-3/TRBV12-4,TRBJ2-3,CASIGRGRESTDTQYF
TRBV28,TRBJ1-5,CASTGQGASNQPQHF
TRBV12-3/TRBV12-4,TRBJ2-3,CASRREGRVLDTQYF